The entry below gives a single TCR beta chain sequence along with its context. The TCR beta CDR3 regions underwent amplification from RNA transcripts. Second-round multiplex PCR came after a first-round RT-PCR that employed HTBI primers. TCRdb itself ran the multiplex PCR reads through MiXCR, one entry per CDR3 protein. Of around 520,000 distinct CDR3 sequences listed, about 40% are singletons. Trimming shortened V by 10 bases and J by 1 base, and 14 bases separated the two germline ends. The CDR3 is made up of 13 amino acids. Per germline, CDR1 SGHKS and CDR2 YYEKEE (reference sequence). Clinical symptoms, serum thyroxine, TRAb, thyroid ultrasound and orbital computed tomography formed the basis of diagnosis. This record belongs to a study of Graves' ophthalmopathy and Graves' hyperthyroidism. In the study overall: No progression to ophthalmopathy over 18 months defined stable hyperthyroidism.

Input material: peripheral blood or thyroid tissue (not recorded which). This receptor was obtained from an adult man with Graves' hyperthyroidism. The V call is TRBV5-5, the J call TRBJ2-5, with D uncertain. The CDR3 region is CAWSSSGQETQYF. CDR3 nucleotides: TGTGCCTGGAGTTCGAGTGGCCAAGAGACCCAGTACTTC. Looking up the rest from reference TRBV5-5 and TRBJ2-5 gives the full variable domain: DAGVTQSPTHLIKTRGQQVTLRCSPISGHKSVSWYQQVLGQGPQFIFQYYEKEERGRGNFPDRFSARQFPNYSSELNVNALLLGDSALYLCAWSSSGQETQYFGPGTRLLVL.